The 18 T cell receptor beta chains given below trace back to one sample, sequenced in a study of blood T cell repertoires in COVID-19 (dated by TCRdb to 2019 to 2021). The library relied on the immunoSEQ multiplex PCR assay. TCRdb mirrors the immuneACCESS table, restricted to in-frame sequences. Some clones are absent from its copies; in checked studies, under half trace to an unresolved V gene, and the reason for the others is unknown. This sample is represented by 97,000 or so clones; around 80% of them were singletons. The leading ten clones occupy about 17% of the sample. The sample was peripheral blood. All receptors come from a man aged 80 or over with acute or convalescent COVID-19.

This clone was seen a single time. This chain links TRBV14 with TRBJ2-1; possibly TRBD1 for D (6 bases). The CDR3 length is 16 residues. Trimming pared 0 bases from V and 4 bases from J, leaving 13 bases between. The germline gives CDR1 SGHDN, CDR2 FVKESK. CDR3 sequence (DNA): TGTGCCAGCAGCCAAGAAGGAACCAGGGGTTACAATGAGCAGTTCTTC. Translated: CASSQEGTRGYNEQFF.

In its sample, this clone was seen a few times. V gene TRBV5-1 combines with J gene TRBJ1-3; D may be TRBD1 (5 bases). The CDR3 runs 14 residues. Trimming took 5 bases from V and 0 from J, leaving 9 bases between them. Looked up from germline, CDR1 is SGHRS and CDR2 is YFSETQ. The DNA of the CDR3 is TGCGCCAGCAGTTGGCAGGGCTCTGGAAACACCATATATTTT. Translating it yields CASSWQGSGNTIYF.

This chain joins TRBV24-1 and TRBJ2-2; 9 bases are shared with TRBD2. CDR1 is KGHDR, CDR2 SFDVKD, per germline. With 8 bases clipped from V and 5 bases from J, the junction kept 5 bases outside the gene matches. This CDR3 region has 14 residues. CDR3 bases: TGTGCCACCAAAGCCAGCGGGGGGACCGGGGAGCTGTTTTTT. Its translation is CATKASGGTGELFF.

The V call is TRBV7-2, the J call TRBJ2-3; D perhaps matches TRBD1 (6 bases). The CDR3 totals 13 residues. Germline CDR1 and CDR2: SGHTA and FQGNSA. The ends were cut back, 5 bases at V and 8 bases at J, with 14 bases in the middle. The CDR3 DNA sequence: TGTGCCAGCAGCCCGCAATCAGGGGTTACGCAGTATTTT. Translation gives CASSPQSGVTQYF.

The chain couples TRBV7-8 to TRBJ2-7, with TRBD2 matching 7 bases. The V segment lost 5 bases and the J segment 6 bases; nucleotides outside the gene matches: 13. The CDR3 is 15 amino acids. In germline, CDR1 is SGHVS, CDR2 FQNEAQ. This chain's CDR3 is CASSREAGPAGEQYF. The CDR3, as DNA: TGTGCCAGCAGCCGAGAAGCGGGACCCGCAGGCGAGCAGTACTTC.

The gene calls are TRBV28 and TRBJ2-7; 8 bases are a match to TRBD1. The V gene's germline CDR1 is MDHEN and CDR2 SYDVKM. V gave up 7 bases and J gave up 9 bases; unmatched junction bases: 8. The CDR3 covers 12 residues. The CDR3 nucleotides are TGTGCCAGCAACAAACAGGGGACAGGGCAGTACTTC. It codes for CASNKQGTGQYF.

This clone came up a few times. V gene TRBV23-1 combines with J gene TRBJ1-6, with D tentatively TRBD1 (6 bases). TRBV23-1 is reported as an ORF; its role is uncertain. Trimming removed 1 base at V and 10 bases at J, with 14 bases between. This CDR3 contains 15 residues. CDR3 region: CASSQWNRVESPLHF. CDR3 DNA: TGCGCCAGCAGTCAATGGAACAGGGTGGAATCACCCCTCCACTTT.

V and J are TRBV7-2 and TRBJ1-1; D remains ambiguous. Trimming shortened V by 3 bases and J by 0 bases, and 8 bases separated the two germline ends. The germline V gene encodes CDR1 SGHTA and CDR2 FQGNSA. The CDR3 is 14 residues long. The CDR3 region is CASSFGDMNTEAFF. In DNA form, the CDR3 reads TGTGCCAGCAGCTTCGGGGATATGAACACTGAAGCTTTCTTT.

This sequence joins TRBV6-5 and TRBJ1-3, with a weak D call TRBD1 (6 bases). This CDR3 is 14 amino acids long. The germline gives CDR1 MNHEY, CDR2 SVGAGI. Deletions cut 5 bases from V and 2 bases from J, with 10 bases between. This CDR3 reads CASSQGNPGNTIYF. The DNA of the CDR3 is TGTGCCAGCAGTCAGGGGAATCCTGGAAACACCATATATTTT.

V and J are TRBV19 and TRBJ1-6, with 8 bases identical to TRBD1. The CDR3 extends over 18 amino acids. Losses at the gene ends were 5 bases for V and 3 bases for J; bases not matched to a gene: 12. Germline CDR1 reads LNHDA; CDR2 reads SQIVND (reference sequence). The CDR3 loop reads CASSPSRTGYSYNSPLHF. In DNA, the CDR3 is TGTGCCAGTAGTCCCTCGAGGACAGGGTATAGCTATAATTCACCCCTCCACTTT.

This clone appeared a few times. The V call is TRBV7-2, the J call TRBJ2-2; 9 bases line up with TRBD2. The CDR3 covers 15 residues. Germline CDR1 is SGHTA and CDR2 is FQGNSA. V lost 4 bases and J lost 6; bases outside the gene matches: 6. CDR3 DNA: TGTGCCAGCAGCTCCGGGCGGGAGGGTTCCGGGGAGCTGTTTTTT. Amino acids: CASSSGREGSGELFF.

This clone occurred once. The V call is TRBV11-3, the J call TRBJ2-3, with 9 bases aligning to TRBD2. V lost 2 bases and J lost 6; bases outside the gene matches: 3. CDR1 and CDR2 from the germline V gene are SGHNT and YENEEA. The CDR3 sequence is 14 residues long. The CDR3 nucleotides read TGTGCCAGCAGCTTACGGCGGGGGGGGGATACGCAGTATTTT. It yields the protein CASSLRRGGDTQYF.

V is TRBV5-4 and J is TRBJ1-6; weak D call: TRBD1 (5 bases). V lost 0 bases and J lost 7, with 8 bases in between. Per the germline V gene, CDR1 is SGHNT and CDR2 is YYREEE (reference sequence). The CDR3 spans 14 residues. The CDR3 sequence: CASSLGGENSPLHF. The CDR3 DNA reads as TGTGCCAGCAGCTTGGGGGGCGAAAATTCACCCCTCCACTTT.

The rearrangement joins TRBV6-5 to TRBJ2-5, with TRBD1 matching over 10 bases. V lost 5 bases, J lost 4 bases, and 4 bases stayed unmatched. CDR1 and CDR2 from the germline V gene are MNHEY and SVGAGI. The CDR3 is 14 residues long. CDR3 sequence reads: CASSRQGARETQYF. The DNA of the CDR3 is TGTGCCAGCAGTAGACAGGGGGCGCGAGAGACCCAGTACTTC.

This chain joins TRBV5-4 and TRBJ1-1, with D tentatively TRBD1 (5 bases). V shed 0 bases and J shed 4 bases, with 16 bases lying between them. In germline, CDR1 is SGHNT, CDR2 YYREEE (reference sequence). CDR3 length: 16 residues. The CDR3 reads CASSLATGQGGTEAFF. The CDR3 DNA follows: TGTGCCAGCAGCTTGGCCACGGGGCAGGGAGGCACTGAAGCTTTCTTT.

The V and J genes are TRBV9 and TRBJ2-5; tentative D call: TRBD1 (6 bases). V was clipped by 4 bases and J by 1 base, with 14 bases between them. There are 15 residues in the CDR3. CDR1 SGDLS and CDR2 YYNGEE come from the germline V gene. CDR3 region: CASSPRDTLQETQYF. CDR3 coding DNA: TGTGCCAGCAGCCCAAGGGACACCCTCCAAGAGACCCAGTACTTC.

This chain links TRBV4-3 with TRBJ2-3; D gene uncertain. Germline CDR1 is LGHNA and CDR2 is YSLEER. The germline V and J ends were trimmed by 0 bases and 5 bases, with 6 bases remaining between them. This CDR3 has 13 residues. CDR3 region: CASSQDRIDTQYF. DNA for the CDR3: TGCGCCAGCAGCCAAGACAGGATAGATACGCAGTATTTT.

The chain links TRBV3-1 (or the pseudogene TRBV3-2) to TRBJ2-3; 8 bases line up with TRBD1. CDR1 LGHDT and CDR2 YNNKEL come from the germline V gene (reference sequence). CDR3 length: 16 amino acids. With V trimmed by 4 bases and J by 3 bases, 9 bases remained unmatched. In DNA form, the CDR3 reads TGTGCCAGCAGCCCCCGGGACAGGTTGGGTACAGATACGCAGTATTTT. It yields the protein CASSPRDRLGTDTQYF.